This T cell receptor beta chain appears in the sequencing data of a study of blood T cell repertoires in COVID-19. Only in-frame clones appear in the TCRdb table, and some are missing; sequencing was by immunoSEQ multiplex PCR. The sample consists of 150,000 to 200,000 clones, approximately 90% of them appearing once. The CDR3 spans 19 residues. Per germline, CDR1 MNHNS and CDR2 SASEGT. V was cut by 0 bases and J by 3 bases, with 20 bases left in between. The clonotype comes from a man aged 35-49 years with active or convalescent COVID-19. The sample taken for sequencing was peripheral blood. V usage is TRBV6-1 and J usage is TRBJ1-4; tentatively, D is TRBD1 (6 bases). The CDR3 protein is CASSEALPGVVAANEKLFF. Written as DNA, the CDR3 is TGTGCCAGCAGTGAAGCTTTACCAGGGGTTGTGGCAGCTAATGAAAAACTGTTTTTT.